The rows below give T cell receptor beta chains drawn from one sample of a study of tumor-infiltrating lymphocytes in primary liver carcinoma. MiXCR was run by TCRdb on the multiplex PCR reads, yielding one entry per CDR3 protein. The sample carries 200,000 or so distinct CDR3 sequences, 65% recorded once. Sequencing was performed on peripheral blood. The receptors come from an older woman with primary liver carcinoma and hepatitis B virus infection. Each CDR3 is given with its conserved first and last residue. D genes are given only for firm matches. A row's size may be missing; if present it is once, few, many or a size class.

>TRBJ1-2|TRBV11-2|-|-
TGTGCTAGCAGCCCCTTCGGAATCTATGGCTACACCTTC
CASSPFGIYGYTF
>TRBJ2-5|TRBV28|-|-
TGTGCCATAGGAACAGGAAACAGAGGGGAGACCCAGTACTTC
CAIGTGNRGETQYF
>TRBJ2-7|TRBV6-5|TRBD1|-
TGTGCCAGCCGGGGACAGGGTCTGTACGAGCAGTATTTC
CASRGQGLYEQYF
>TRBJ2-1|TRBV11-2|TRBD1|many
TGTGCCAGCAGCTTCTCAGGGACAGCTTACAATGAGCAGTTCTTC
CASSFSGTAYNEQFF
>TRBJ2-2|TRBV28|TRBD1|-
TGTGCCAGCAGACCCGGACAGGGTTTAAACACCGGGGAGCTGTTTTTT
CASRPGQGLNTGELFF
>TRBJ2-1|TRBV11-2|-|-
TGTGCCAGCAGTTTACGGGGCGTACGCTCCTACAAAGAGCAGTTCTTC
CASSLRGVRSYKEQFF
>TRBJ2-1|TRBV12-3/TRBV12-4|-|many
TGTGCCAGCAGATCCCCCCGAGGTGAGCAGTTCTTC
CASRSPRGEQFF
>TRBJ2-3|TRBV29-1|-|-
TGCAGCGTTGGCCCGGGGCCAGATACGCATTATTTT
CSVGPGPDTHYF
>TRBJ1-3|TRBV11-2|-|-
TGTGCCAGCAGCTTAGCTCCTAGGACGGACTCTGGAAACACCAGATATTTT
CASSLAPRTDSGNTRYF
>TRBJ1-1|TRBV18|-|-
TGTGCCAGCTCACCCTCAGTGGTGAACACTGAAGCTTTCTTT
CASSPSVVNTEAFF
>TRBJ1-1|TRBV30|-|-
TGTGCCTGGAAGAAGGCCACTGAAGCTTTCTTT
CAWKKATEAFF
>TRBJ2-7|TRBV14|-|-
TGTGTCAGCAGCCAAGAATCAGCGGTCCACGAGCAGTACTTC
CVSSQESAVHEQYF
>TRBJ2-7|TRBV4-1|-|-
TGCGCCAGCAGCCAAGAGGCCAGCGAGAGTTCTCAAGGCCCCTACGAGCAGTACTTC
CASSQEASESSQGPYEQYF
>TRBJ2-1|TRBV11-2|-|-
TGTGCCAGCAGCCTTCAGCGGATCTCCTACAATGACCAGTTCTTC
CASSLQRISYNDQFF
>TRBJ2-1|TRBV11-3|-|many
TGTGCCAGCAGGAAGTACAATGAGCAGTTCTTC
CASRKYNEQFF
>TRBJ2-3|TRBV7-9|-|few
TGTGCCAGCAGCTTAGCCAGCGGAGATACGCAGTATTTT
CASSLASGDTQYF
>TRBJ1-1|TRBV6-1|TRBD1|few
TGTGCCAGCAGTACCGGGACAGGGGGCCCGAGGATGAACACTGAAGCTTTCTTT
CASSTGTGGPRMNTEAFF
>TRBJ2-1|TRBV28|-|-
TGTGCCAGCACCGCAGGGATTGAGATCTTCAATGAGCAGTTCTTC
CASTAGIEIFNEQFF
>TRBJ2-1|TRBV6-1|-|-
TGTGTCAGCAGAGGGGACTGGTGGGGCAATGAGCAGTTCTTC
CVSRGDWWGNEQFF
>TRBJ2-5|TRBV28|-|-
TGTGCCAGCAGACTAAGGGTATACCAAGAGACCCAGTACTTC
CASRLRVYQETQYF
>TRBJ2-5|TRBV5-1|-|once
TGCGCCAGCAGCTACAGGACTATCGGCCAAGAGACCCAGTACTTC
CASSYRTIGQETQYF
>TRBJ1-1|TRBV6-1|-|-
TGTACCAGCAGTGGGAATGAAGCTTTCTTT
CTSSGNEAFF
>TRBJ2-7|TRBV28|-|-
TGTGCCAGCAGTTTTACGCCCTGGGAGCAGTACTTC
CASSFTPWEQYF
>TRBJ1-5|TRBV28|-|-
TGTGCCATCAGGGGTGGCGATCAGCCCCAGCATTTT
CAIRGGDQPQHF
>TRBJ1-5|TRBV30|-|-
TGTGCCTGGAGTTCAGGGATCAATCAGCCCCAGCATTTT
CAWSSGINQPQHF
>TRBJ2-5|TRBV28|-|-
TGTGCCAGCAGCCCGGGACATTCCCAGGGAGAGACCCAGTACTTC
CASSPGHSQGETQYF
>TRBJ2-4|TRBV29-1|-|many
TGCAGCGTTCAGGCCGCAGGCAAAAACATTCAGTACTTC
CSVQAAGKNIQYF
>TRBJ2-3|TRBV30|-|-
TGTGCCTGGAGTGTACCAGCGGGGACAGATACGCAGTGTTTT
CAWSVPAGTDTQCF
>TRBJ1-5|TRBV6-2/TRBV6-3|-|many
TGTGCCAGCAGTTACCTTGGGTGGAGCAATCAGCCCCAGCATTTT
CASSYLGWSNQPQHF
>TRBJ2-1|TRBV6-2/TRBV6-3|-|-
TGTGCCAGCAATCGCCCGGACTTGCGGGTCTACAATGAGCAGTTCTTC
CASNRPDLRVYNEQFF
>TRBJ2-3|TRBV5-5|-|many
TGTGCCAGCAGCCTAGGGAGAGGAGAGCCCCCGGCGGCAGATACGCAGTATTTT
CASSLGRGEPPAADTQYF
>TRBJ1-2|TRBV5-1|TRBD1|-
TGCGCCAGCAGCTCTGGGGACAGGGCTTCAGGCTACACCTTC
CASSSGDRASGYTF
>TRBJ2-1|TRBV5-1|TRBD2|-
TGTGCCAGCAGCTTGGTGTTAGCGGGAGGGAATGAGCAGATCTTC
CASSLVLAGGNEQIF
>TRBJ2-5|TRBV29-1|-|many
TGCAGCGTTGAATATAGGCTAGGAGAGACCCAGTACTTC
CSVEYRLGETQYF
>TRBJ2-7|TRBV6-2/TRBV6-3|TRBD1|few
TGTGCCAGCAGTGACGGGACAGGGGGCCGGTACGGGCAGTACTTC
CASSDGTGGRYGQYF
>TRBJ2-7|TRBV28|-|-
TGTGCCAGCAGTTCCCCTCGGGCGGGCCGGGACGAGCAGTACTTC
CASSSPRAGRDEQYF
>TRBJ2-4|TRBV7-8|TRBD2|-
TGTGCCAGCAGCACCTCCTTCCCGGGAGGAAACATTCAGTACTTC
CASSTSFPGGNIQYF
>TRBJ2-7|TRBV4-1|-|once
TGCGCCAGCAGCCCCCCAGTCGGCGGGCCTTCCTACGAGCAGTACTTC
CASSPPVGGPSYEQYF
>TRBJ1-2|TRBV11-1|-|-
TGTACCAGCAGCTTCGACATAACCTATGGCTACACCTTC
CTSSFDITYGYTF
>TRBJ2-1|TRBV11-3|TRBD2|-
TGTGCCAGTAGCGCCGTACTAGCGGGAGGGCCCCCAGCCTACAATGAGCAGTTCTTC
CASSAVLAGGPPAYNEQFF
>TRBJ2-1|TRBV11-3|-|-
TGTGCCAGCAGGGCGAAATTCTCTTACATTGAGCAGTTCTTC
CASRAKFSYIEQFF
>TRBJ2-3|TRBV12-3/TRBV12-4|TRBD2|many
TGTGCCAGCAGTTTAGGAGCGGGAGAGGATACGCAGTATTTT
CASSLGAGEDTQYF
>TRBJ2-1|TRBV11-2|-|once
TGTGCCAGCAGCTGGGCTAGCAGGGCAGAGCGGTTCTTC
CASSWASRAERFF
>TRBJ2-1|TRBV5-1|-|-
TGCGCCAGCAGCCAAGGGACTCGCTCCTACAATGAGCAGTTCTTC
CASSQGTRSYNEQFF
>TRBJ2-2|TRBV11-2|TRBD2|once
TGTGCCAGCAGCGCGTCGGGACAAGCGGGAGGGTACACCGGGGAGCTGTTTTTT
CASSASGQAGGYTGELFF
>TRBJ2-2|TRBV2|TRBD1|once
TGTGCCAGCAGGGGACAGGGTACCGGGGAGCTGTTTTTT
CASRGQGTGELFF
>TRBJ2-5|TRBV6-6|TRBD2|-
TGTGCCAGCAGTTCACAACCTAGTGGGAGGGCCTTGGAGACCCAGAACTTC
CASSSQPSGRALETQNF
>TRBJ2-6|TRBV11-2|-|medium-sized
TGTGCCAGCACCCAGCCAACAGGGAACGCTGGGGCCAACGTCCTGACTTTC
CASTQPTGNAGANVLTF
>TRBJ2-7|TRBV13|TRBD2|-
TGTGCCAACAGCTCACGTGCGCGGGAGGCCTCCTACGAGCAGTACTTC
CANSSRAREASYEQYF
>TRBJ2-4|TRBV4-2|-|many
TGTGCCAGCAGCCAAGAAGTGGGCGGAGACCTAGCCAAAAACATTCAGTACTTC
CASSQEVGGDLAKNIQYF
>TRBJ2-5|TRBV11-3|-|-
TGTGCCAGCAGCAGAGACGGGGCCCAAGAGACCCTGTACTTC
CASSRDGAQETLYF
>TRBJ1-1|TRBV29-1|-|-
TGCAGGGCCCGGACCTCGAACACTGAAGCTTTCTTT
CRARTSNTEAFF
>TRBJ2-1|TRBV10-1|-|-
TGCGCCAGCAGTGAAGGACAGCCGGCCTACAATGAGCAGTTCTTC
CASSEGQPAYNEQFF
>TRBJ2-2|TRBV11-2|-|-
TGTGCCAGCAGCCTCCACATCGGGGAGCTATTTTTT
CASSLHIGELFF
>TRBJ2-3|TRBV5-1|TRBD2|-
TGCGCCAGCAGGGCCAAGCGGGAGCCAGATACGCAGTATTTT
CASRAKREPDTQYF
>TRBJ2-3|TRBV5-4|-|-
TGTGCCAGCAGCCCCGGGGCAATGGCCCGGGTCATTGATACGCAGTATTTT
CASSPGAMARVIDTQYF
>TRBJ2-5|TRBV4-2|-|many
TGTGCCAGCAGCCGAGCCGGCGGCGGGAATTATGAGACCCAGTACTTC
CASSRAGGGNYETQYF
>TRBJ2-2|TRBV29-1|-|-
TGCAGTGTCCCACAGGTTCCGGCGAACACCGGGGAGCTGTTTTTT
CSVPQVPANTGELFF
>TRBJ2-7|TRBV28|TRBD1|once
TGTGCCAGCAGTTTTGGCGACAGGGGATCCTACGGGCAGTACTTC
CASSFGDRGSYGQYF
>TRBJ2-3|TRBV7-9|-|-
TGTGCCAGCAGCTTAGCAGGGATAGATACGCAGTATTTT
CASSLAGIDTQYF